This TCR beta chain was recorded in a study of OX40 agonist ivuxolimab in advanced cancers. V was clipped by 3 bases and J by 3 bases; unmatched bases: 2. From germline, CDR1 is KGHSH and CDR2 LQKENI. The CDR3 is 13 amino acids. Libraries were prepared by immunoSEQ multiplex PCR; TCRdb keeps only in-frame clonotypes and omits some of them. The sample holds around 15,000 clones, about 81% seen once. This material consisted of CD4+ or CD8+ T cells sorted from blood, taken in a trial of the OX40 agonist ivuxolimab. This rearrangement joins TRBV18 to TRBJ2-7, with 7 bases matching TRBD1. This TCR was sampled from an adult with an advanced solid tumor such as melanoma, head and neck, liver or kidney cancer. The CDR3 sequence is CASSPRDSYEQYF. DNA for the CDR3: TGTGCCAGCTCACCCCGGGACAGCTACGAGCAGTACTTC.